The entry below describes one T cell receptor (beta chain). TCRdb's table, derived via immunoSEQ multiplex PCR, lists solely in-frame clones and lacks some. This table has over a million clones, approximately 80% appearing once. The sample originates from a study of shared clonotypes between healthy human individuals. The CDR3 consists of 15 residues. Germline lookup yields CDR1 SNHLY and CDR2 FYNNEI. Trimming stripped 1 base from V and 4 bases from J, with 14 bases between. This receptor was identified in a young man in good health. Some clones in this sample may be carry-over from other donors' samples. The V and J genes are TRBV2 and TRBJ2-7; D may be TRBD2 (5 bases). Sequencing input: memory CD4+ T cells from PBMCs. Subset specified: CD45RA-negative fraction. The CDR3 sequence: CASSEVSGVGYEQYF. DNA for the CDR3: TGTGCCAGCAGTGAAGTGTCCGGGGTGGGTTACGAGCAGTACTTC. The full variable domain, its missing parts supplied by reference TRBV2 and TRBJ2-7, is EPEVTQTPSHQVTQMGQEVILRCVPISNHLYFYWYRQILGQKVEFLVSFYNNEISEKSEIFDDQFSVERPDGSNFTLKIRSTKLEDSAMYFCASSEVSGVGYEQYFGPGTRLTVT.